The next 22 T cell receptor beta chains were all read from a single sample in a study of radiotherapy plus CTLA-4 blockade in lung cancer. Clones were sequenced by immunoSEQ multiplex PCR, and TCRdb holds only the in-frame ones, with some missing. The repertoire holds around 100,000 clones, with roughly four fifths as singletons. Sequencing was performed on peripheral blood, taken from a patient treated with radiotherapy plus ipilimumab. The receptors derive from a human donor with non-small cell lung cancer that progressed on radiotherapy plus ipilimumab. Some clones in this sample may be carry-over from other donors' samples.

Only one count was recorded for this clone. The chain couples TRBV7-3 to TRBJ2-2; no reliable D call. The CDR3 runs 14 residues. Trimming removed 5 bases at V and 5 bases at J, with 12 bases between. Germline V lookup: CDR1 SGHTA, CDR2 FQGTGA. This CDR3 reads CASSPLKPTGELFF. DNA for the CDR3: TGTGCCAGCAGCCCACTAAAACCGACCGGGGAGCTGTTTTTT.

The chain recombines TRBV5-1 with TRBJ2-3; D unclear. Trimming removed 2 bases at V and 0 bases at J, with 7 bases between. The germline CDR1 and CDR2 sequences are SGHRS and YFSETQ. This CDR3 spans 14 amino acids. DNA for the CDR3: TGCGCCAGCAGCTTCGGCAGGAGCACAGATACGCAGTATTTT. It encodes CASSFGRSTDTQYF.

V is TRBV7-2 and J is TRBJ2-7, with D maybe TRBD2 (6 bases). Trimming took 1 base from V and 0 from J, leaving 10 bases between them. This CDR3 is 15 amino acids long. The V gene's germline CDR1 is SGHTA and CDR2 FQGNSA. CDR3 nucleotides: TGTGCCAGCAGCTTAGTCGCGGGGACCTCCTACGAGCAGTACTTC. Encoded protein: CASSLVAGTSYEQYF.

The rearrangement uses TRBV15 and TRBJ1-2, with D tentatively TRBD1 (5 bases). In germline, CDR1 is LNHNV, CDR2 YYDKDF (reference sequence). This CDR3 spans 14 amino acids. The V end lost 4 bases, the J end lost 6 bases, and 15 bases lay between the germline ends. CDR3 residues: CATSIWGRVDGYTF. The CDR3 nucleotides read TGTGCCACCAGCATTTGGGGCCGGGTGGATGGCTACACCTTC. Looking up the rest from reference TRBV15 and TRBJ1-2 gives the full variable domain: DAMVIQNPRYQVTQFGKPVTLSCSQTLNHNVMYWYQQKSSQAPKLLFHYYDKDFNNEADTPDNFQSRRPNTSFCFLDIRSPGLGDTAMYLCATSIWGRVDGYTFGSGTRLTVV.

The V call is TRBV4-2, the J call TRBJ2-1, with 8 bases fitting TRBD1. The CDR3 is made up of 18 amino acids. The germline V gene has CDR1 LGHNA and CDR2 YNFKEQ. V dropped 0 bases and J dropped 4; count of bases not matched to a gene: 11. The CDR3 DNA reads TGTGCCAGCAGCCAAGATAGTTTAGGACAGGGCGTTTACAATGAGCAGTTCTTC. It translates to CASSQDSLGQGVYNEQFF.

The V gene is TRBV9, the J gene TRBJ2-5, with D perhaps given as TRBD1 or TRBD2 (5 bases each). The germline CDR1 and CDR2 sequences are SGDLS and YYNGEE. Trimming pared 0 bases from V and 5 bases from J, leaving 11 bases between. This CDR3 has 14 residues. CDR3 amino acids: CASSVGGGWETQYF. The DNA of the CDR3 is TGTGCCAGCAGCGTAGGTGGGGGTTGGGAGACCCAGTACTTC. Looking up the rest from reference TRBV9 and TRBJ2-5 gives the full variable domain: DSGVTQTPKHLITATGQRVTLRCSPRSGDLSVYWYQQSLDQGLQFLIQYYNGEERAKGNILERFSAQQFPDLHSELNLSSLELGDSALYFCASSVGGGWETQYFGPGTRLLVL.

CDR3 bases: TGTGCCAGCAGCCACTGGGACGGCCTTATCCCCTACGAGCAGTACTTC. The encoded protein is CASSHWDGLIPYEQYF. This chain connects TRBV7-6 to TRBJ2-7; D is tentatively TRBD1 or TRBD2 (5 bases each). V lost 5 bases and J 2 bases, leaving 19 bases between the germline ends. Germline V gene data show CDR1 as SGHVS and CDR2 as FNYEAQ. The CDR3 extends over 16 amino acids.

This rearrangement joins TRBV6-5 to TRBJ2-7; 13 nucleotides line up with TRBD2. The CDR3 runs 15 residues. Germline loops: CDR1 MNHEY, CDR2 SVGAGI. V dropped 2 bases and J dropped 6; count of bases not matched to a gene: 4. The chain's CDR3 is CASSYAGTSGVEQYF. CDR3 in DNA: TGTGCCAGCAGTTACGCCGGGACTAGCGGGGTCGAGCAGTACTTC.

This clone has only a few counts. Given the absence of the conserved phenylalanine or tryptophan at the CDR3 end, a read error is likely. The V gene is TRBV4-2, the J gene TRBJ2-3; TRBD2 aligns across 15 bases. The CDR3 spans 16 residues. Looked up from germline, CDR1 is LGHNA and CDR2 is YNFKEQ. Trimming at V came to 1 base and at J to 6 bases, leaving 2 bases not matched to a gene. In DNA, the CDR3 is TGTGCCAGCAGCCAAGGGACTAGCGGGGGGGCCGATACGCAGTATTCC. Translated: CASSQGTSGGADTQYS.

J is TRBJ2-1 and V is TRBV5-4; 7 nucleotides agree with TRBD2. After removal of 0 bases from V and 10 bases from J, the junction contained 13 bases not matched to a gene. The CDR3 runs 16 residues. Germline loops: CDR1 SGHNT, CDR2 YYREEE (reference sequence). CDR3 residues: CASSLAGGGGLREQFF. CDR3 bases: TGTGCCAGCAGCTTGGCCGGCGGGGGAGGTTTGCGGGAGCAGTTCTTC.

The chain combines TRBV10-3 with TRBJ2-3, with D maybe TRBD1 (6 bases). Germline assignment: CDR1 ENHRY and CDR2 SYGVKD. Deletions cut 5 bases from V and 6 bases from J, with 12 bases between. The CDR3 consists of 13 residues. The CDR3 sequence: CAISTNQGDTQYF. The CDR3 coding sequence is TGTGCCATCAGTACAAACCAGGGGGATACGCAGTATTTT.

The sample holds a few counts of this clone. The chain uses TRBV30 and TRBJ2-7; D is uncertain. The germline gives CDR1 GTSNPN, CDR2 SVGIG (reference sequence). The CDR3 is 13 amino acids. Trimming removed 4 bases at V and 0 bases at J, with 10 bases between. This CDR3 reads CAWNPAYSYEQYF. The CDR3 DNA follows: TGTGCCTGGAATCCAGCCTACTCCTACGAGCAGTACTTC. Combining the CDR3 with reference TRBV30 and TRBJ2-7 gives the whole variable domain SQTIHQWPATLVQPVGSPLSLECTVEGTSNPNLYWYRQAAGRGLQLLFYSVGIGQISSEVPQNLSASRPQDRQFILSSKKLLLSDSGFYLCAWNPAYSYEQYFGPGTRLTVT.

The rearrangement joins TRBV7-3 to TRBJ2-1; possible D gene TRBD1, 7 bases. The V end lost 1 base, the J end lost 6 bases, and 16 bases lay between the germline ends. The germline V gene encodes CDR1 SGHTA and CDR2 FQGTGA. The CDR3 spans 16 residues. CDR3 region: CASSLNRRGRTNEQFF. The CDR3 DNA reads TGTGCCAGCAGCTTAAATAGGAGGGGGCGCACCAATGAGCAGTTCTTC.

Turning to this clone: The junction departs from the called germline gene at one end, perhaps through a read error. The gene calls are TRBV15 and TRBJ2-1; TRBD2 matches at 7 bases. CDR1 and CDR2 from the germline V gene are LNHNV and YYDKDF (reference sequence). CDR3 size: 17 residues. The CDR3, as DNA: TGTGCCACCAGCCGAGAGGGCGGGGGAGTATCCTACAATGAGCAGTTCTTC. It codes for CATSREGGGVSYNEQFF.

V gene TRBV11-2 combines with J gene TRBJ2-5, with D hard to call. V lost 4 bases and J 5 bases, leaving 5 bases between the germline ends. The CDR3 has 11 residues. The germline CDR1 and CDR2 sequences are SGHAT and FQNNGV. CDR3 DNA sequence: TGTGCCAGCAGCTCCGGGGAGACCCAGTACTTC. This gives the protein CASSSGETQYF.

The CDR3 loop reads CASSWTGAGETQYF. CDR3 nucleotide sequence: TGTGCCAGCTCTTGGACAGGGGCGGGTGAGACCCAGTACTTC. V is TRBV27 and J is TRBJ2-5; 9 positions agree with TRBD1. The germline V gene encodes CDR1 MNHEY and CDR2 SMNVEV (reference sequence). J gave up 5 bases and V 8 bases, and 9 bases lay outside the gene matches. The CDR3 has 14 residues.

V is TRBV7-6 and J is TRBJ1-2, with a weak D call TRBD1 (5 bases). V was cut by 0 bases and J by 2 bases, with 13 bases left in between. CDR3 length: 16 residues. Germline V gene sequence: CDR1 SGHVS, CDR2 FNYEAQ. The CDR3 here is CASSLASDGTNYGYTF. The CDR3 nucleotides read TGTGCCAGCAGCTTAGCGTCCGACGGGACGAACTATGGCTACACCTTC.

V gene TRBV5-1 combines with J gene TRBJ2-2; the match to TRBD2 covers 9 bases. This CDR3 has 15 amino acids. After removal of 2 bases from V and 3 bases from J, the junction contained 2 bases not matched to a gene. CDR1 and CDR2 (germline): SGHRS, YFSETQ. The CDR3 DNA follows: TGCGCCAGCAGCTTCATAGCGGGGGACACCGGGGAGCTGTTTTTT. It is translated as CASSFIAGDTGELFF.

The chain recombines TRBV6-6 with TRBJ2-5; D is possibly TRBD1 or TRBD2 (5 bases each). V lost 0 bases and J 4 bases, leaving 9 bases between the germline ends. CDR1 is MNHNY and CDR2 is SVGAGI in the germline V gene (reference sequence). The CDR3 spans 14 residues. The CDR3 spells CASSYSGVVETQYF. CDR3 bases: TGTGCCAGCAGTTACTCGGGGGTGGTAGAGACCCAGTACTTC.

The V and J genes are TRBV10-3 and TRBJ1-2; D not resolved. Germline V CDR1 and CDR2: ENHRY, SYGVKD. CDR3 size: 11 residues. Trimming cost V 3 bases and J 7 bases, with 6 bases left between them. The CDR3 coding sequence is TGTGCCATCAGTGATACGGGTGGCTACACCTTC. It yields the protein CAISDTGGYTF.

This chain links TRBV30 with TRBJ1-2; tentative D call: TRBD1 (5 bases). The length of the CDR3 is 13 residues. Trimming took 2 bases from V and 7 from J, leaving 14 bases between them. The germline CDR1 and CDR2 sequences are GTSNPN and SVGIG (reference sequence). The CDR3 coding sequence is TGTGCCTGGAGTCCCGGCAGGGTAGGTGGCTACACCTTC. As protein: CAWSPGRVGGYTF. The full variable domain, rest sourced from reference TRBV30 and TRBJ1-2, is SQTIHQWPATLVQPVGSPLSLECTVEGTSNPNLYWYRQAAGRGLQLLFYSVGIGQISSEVPQNLSASRPQDRQFILSSKKLLLSDSGFYLCAWSPGRVGGYTFGSGTRLTVV.

The CDR3 region is CASSDEGLQYF. Here the CDR3 DNA reads TGTGCCAGCAGTGACGAAGGTCTGCAGTATTTT. The genes are TRBV6-1 and TRBJ2-3, with D unclear. Between the trimmed V and J ends, which lost 3 bases and 11 bases, there was a span of 9 bases. Germline V gives CDR1 MNHNS, CDR2 SASEGT. This CDR3 region has 11 residues.